The present T cell receptor beta chain was sequenced within a study of cytomegalovirus exposure and HLA in healthy donors. PCR amplification relied on 60 Vbeta primers (plus 13 Jbeta primers). The method was immunoSEQ multiplex PCR; TCRdb's version includes in-frame clones alone and lacks a portion of them. The sample lists over 150,000 clones, roughly three quarters occurring once. Sequences were obtained from PBMCs. This clonotype was obtained from a man aged 55-75 years in good health and CMV-seronegative.

The chain's CDR3 is CASSSDTGVYEQYF. CDR3 coding DNA: TGTGCCAGCAGTTCGGACACAGGGGTATACGAGCAGTACTTC. The chain employs TRBV27 and TRBJ2-7; TRBD1 matches 7 bases. Germline CDR1 MNHEY, CDR2 SMNVEV (reference sequence). The V gene end was trimmed by 4 bases and the J gene end by 4 bases; junction bases not matched to a gene: 7. The CDR3 has 14 residues.